The sequence of this TCR beta chain was determined in a study of T cell repertoires in cytomegalovirus infection. Study details: Selection of CMV epitopes for the study included recently identified HLA-C-restricted and well-studied HLA-B-restricted ones. CMV infection plus the matching HLA type was flagged by public TCR beta signatures.

General study points: Cumulative frequency (of public TCR beta family members) identified carriers of CMV plus the relevant HLA. Ex vivo responses were dominated by HLA-C-restricted CMV-specific TCR beta clonotypes.

TCRdb itself ran the reads through MiXCR, one entry per CDR3 protein. The sample shows 900,000 to 950,000 distinct CDR3 sequences, 25% to 40% of them seen only once. Remarks on this clonotype: Its antigen is undetermined.

CDR3 length: 18 amino acids. V lost 7 bases, J lost 6 bases, and 20 bases stayed unmatched. The germline CDR1 and CDR2 sequences are SEHNR and FQNEAQ (reference sequence). The V call is TRBV7-9, the J call TRBJ2-2, with 7 bases matching TRBD1. This sample comprised cultured CD8+ T cells from PBMCs, obtained from culture after CMV antigen stimulation. This sequence was found in a human donor in good health (CMV status not recorded). Some clones in this sample may be carry-over from other donors' samples. CDR3 nucleotides: TGTGCCAGCACAGCTCCCGGACAGGCAGTTTGGGGCGCCGGGGAGCTGTTTTTT. Translating it yields CASTAPGQAVWGAGELFF.